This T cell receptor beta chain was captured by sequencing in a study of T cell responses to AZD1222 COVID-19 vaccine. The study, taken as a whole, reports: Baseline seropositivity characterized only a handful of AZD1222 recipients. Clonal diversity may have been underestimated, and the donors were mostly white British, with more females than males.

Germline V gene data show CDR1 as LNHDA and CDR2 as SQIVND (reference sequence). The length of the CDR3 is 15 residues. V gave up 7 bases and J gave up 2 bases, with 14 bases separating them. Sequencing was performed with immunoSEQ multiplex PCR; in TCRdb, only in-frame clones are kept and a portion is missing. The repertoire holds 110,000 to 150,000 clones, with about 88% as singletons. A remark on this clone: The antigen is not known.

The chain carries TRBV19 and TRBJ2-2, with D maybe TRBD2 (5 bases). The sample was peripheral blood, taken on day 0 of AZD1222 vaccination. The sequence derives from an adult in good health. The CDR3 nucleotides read TGTGCCAGTAACCCGGGATCCTCTAACACCGGGGAGCTGTTTTTT. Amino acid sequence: CASNPGSSNTGELFF.